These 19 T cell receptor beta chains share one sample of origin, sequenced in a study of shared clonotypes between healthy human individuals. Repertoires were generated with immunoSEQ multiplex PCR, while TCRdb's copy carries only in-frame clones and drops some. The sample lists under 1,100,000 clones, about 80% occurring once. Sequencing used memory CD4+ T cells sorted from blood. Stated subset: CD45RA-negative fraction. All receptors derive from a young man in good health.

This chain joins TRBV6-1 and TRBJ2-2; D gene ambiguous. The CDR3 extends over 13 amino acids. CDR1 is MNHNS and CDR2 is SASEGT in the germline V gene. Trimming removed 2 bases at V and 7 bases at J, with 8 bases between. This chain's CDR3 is CASSESGIGELFF. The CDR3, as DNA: TGTGCCAGCAGTGAAAGTGGAATCGGGGAGCTGTTTTTT.

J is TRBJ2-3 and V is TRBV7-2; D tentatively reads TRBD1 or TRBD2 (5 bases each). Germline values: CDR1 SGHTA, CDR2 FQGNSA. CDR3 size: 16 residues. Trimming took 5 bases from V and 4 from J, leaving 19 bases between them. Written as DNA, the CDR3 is TGTGCCAGCAGCCACGAGAGGGCGAGAGGGGCAGATACGCAGTATTTT. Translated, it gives CASSHERARGADTQYF.

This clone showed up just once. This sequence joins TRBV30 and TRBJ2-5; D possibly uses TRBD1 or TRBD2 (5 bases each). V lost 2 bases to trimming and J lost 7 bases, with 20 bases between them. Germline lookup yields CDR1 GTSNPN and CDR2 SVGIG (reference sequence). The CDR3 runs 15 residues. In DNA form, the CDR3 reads TGTGCCTGGAGTCCCCCGGGACCCTCTATATTGACCCAGTACTTC. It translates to CAWSPPGPSILTQYF.

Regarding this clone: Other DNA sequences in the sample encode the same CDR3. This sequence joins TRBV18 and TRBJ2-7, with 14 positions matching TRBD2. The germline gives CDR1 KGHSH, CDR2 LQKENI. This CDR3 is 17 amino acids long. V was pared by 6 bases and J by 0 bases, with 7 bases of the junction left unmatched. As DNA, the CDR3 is TGTGCCAGCTCCCTCGGGACTAGCGGGGGAAGCTCCTACGAGCAGTACTTC. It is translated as CASSLGTSGGSSYEQYF. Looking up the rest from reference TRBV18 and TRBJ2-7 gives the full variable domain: NAGVMQNPRHLVRRRGQEARLRCSPMKGHSHVYWYRQLPEEGLKFMVYLQKENIIDESGMPKERFSAEFPKEGPSILRIQQVVRGDSAAYFCASSLGTSGGSSYEQYFGPGTRLTVT.

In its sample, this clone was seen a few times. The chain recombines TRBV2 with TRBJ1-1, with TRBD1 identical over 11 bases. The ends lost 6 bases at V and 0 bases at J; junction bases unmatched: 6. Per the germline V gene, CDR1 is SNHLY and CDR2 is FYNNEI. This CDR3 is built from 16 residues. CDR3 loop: CASRPGDRGMNTEAFF. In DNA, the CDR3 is TGTGCCAGCAGACCAGGGGACAGGGGGATGAACACTGAAGCTTTCTTT.

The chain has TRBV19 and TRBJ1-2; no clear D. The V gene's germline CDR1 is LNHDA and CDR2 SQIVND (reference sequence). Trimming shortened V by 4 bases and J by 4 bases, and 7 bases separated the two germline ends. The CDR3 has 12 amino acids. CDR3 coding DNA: TGTGCCAGTAGTAAAAGGCTCTATGGCTACACCTTC. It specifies CASSKRLYGYTF.

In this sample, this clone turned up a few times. The CDR3 region is CASSFNGQGAADTQYF. The CDR3 DNA reads as TGCGCCAGCAGCTTTAATGGGCAGGGGGCTGCAGATACGCAGTATTTT. J is TRBJ2-3 and V is TRBV5-1; 8 bases align to TRBD1. The CDR3 totals 16 residues. Germline lookup yields CDR1 SGHRS and CDR2 YFSETQ. The ends lost 2 bases at V and 4 bases at J; junction bases unmatched: 9. Together with reference TRBV5-1 and TRBJ2-3, the CDR3 gives the full variable domain: KAGVTQTPRYLIKTRGQQVTLSCSPISGHRSVSWYQQTPGQGLQFLFEYFSETQRNKGNFPGRFSGRQFSNSRSEMNVSTLELGDSALYLCASSFNGQGAADTQYFGPGTRLTVL.

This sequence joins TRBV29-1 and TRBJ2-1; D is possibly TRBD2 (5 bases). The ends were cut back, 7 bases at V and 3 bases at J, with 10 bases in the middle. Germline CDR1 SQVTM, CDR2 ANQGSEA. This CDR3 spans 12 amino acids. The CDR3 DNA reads TGCAGCGGTCTCCGGGACTACAATGAGCAGTTCTTC. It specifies CSGLRDYNEQFF.

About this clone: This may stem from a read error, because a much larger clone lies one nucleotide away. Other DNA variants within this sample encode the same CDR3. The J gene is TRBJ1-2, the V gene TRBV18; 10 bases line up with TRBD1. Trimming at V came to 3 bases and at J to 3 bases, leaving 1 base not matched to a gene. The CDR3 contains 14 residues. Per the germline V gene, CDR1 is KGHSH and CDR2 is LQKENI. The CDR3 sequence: CASSPGQGYYGYTF. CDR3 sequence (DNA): TGTGCCAGCTCACCGGGACAGGGGTACTATGGCTACACCTTC.

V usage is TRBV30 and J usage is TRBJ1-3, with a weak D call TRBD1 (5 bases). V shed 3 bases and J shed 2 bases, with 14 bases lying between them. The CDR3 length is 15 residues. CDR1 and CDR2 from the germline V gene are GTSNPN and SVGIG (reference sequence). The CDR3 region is CAWSPGGYAGNTIYF. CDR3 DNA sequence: TGTGCCTGGAGCCCCGGGGGGTACGCTGGAAACACCATATATTTT.

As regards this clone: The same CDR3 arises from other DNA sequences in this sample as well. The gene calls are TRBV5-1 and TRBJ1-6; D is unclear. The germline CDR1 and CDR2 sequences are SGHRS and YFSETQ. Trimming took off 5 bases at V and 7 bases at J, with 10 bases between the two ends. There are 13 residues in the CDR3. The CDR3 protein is CASSLSGNSPLHF. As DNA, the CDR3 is TGCGCCAGCAGTTTGAGCGGAAATTCACCCCTCCACTTT.

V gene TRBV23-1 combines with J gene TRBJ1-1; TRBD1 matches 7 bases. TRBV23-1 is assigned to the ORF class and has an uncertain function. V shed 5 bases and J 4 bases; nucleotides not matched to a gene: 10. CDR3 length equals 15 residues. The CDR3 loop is CASSGLSRGFTEAFF. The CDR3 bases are TGCGCCAGCAGTGGTTTGTCCAGGGGGTTCACTGAAGCTTTCTTT.

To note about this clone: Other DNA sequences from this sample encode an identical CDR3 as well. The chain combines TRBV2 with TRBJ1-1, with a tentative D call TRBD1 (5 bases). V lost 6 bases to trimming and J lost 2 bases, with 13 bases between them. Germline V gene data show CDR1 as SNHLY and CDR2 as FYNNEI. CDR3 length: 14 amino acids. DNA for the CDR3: TGTGCCAGCAGCCTGGGGGGGGGTAACACTGAAGCTTTCTTT. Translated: CASSLGGGNTEAFF.

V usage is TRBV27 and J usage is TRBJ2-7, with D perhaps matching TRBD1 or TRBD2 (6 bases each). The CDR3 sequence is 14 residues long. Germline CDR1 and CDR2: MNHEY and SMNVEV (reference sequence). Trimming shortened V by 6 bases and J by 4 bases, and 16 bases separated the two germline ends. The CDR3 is CASRQRGTSYEQYF. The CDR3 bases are TGTGCCAGCAGACAACGGGGGACAAGTTACGAGCAGTACTTC.

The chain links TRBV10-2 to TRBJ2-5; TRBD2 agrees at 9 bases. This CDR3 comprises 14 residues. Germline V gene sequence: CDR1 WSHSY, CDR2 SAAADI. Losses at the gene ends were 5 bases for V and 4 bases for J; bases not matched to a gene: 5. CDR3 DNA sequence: TGCGCCAGCAGTTTTTATAGCGGGGGAGAGACCCAGTACTTC. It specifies CASSFYSGGETQYF.

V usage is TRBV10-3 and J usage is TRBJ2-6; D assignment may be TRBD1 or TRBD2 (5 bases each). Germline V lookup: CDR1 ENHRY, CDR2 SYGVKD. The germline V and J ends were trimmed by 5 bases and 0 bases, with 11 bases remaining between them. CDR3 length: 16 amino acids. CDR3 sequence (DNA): TGTGCCATCAGTCCGGGACGGACCTCTGGGGCCAACGTCCTGACTTTC. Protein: CAISPGRTSGANVLTF.

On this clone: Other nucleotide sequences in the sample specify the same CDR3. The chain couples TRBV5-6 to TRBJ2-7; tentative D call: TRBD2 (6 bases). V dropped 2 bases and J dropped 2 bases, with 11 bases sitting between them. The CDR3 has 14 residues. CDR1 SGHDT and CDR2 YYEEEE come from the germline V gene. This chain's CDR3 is CASSLGTGTYEQYF. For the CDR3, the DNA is TGTGCCAGCAGCTTAGGGACTGGGACCTACGAGCAGTACTTC.

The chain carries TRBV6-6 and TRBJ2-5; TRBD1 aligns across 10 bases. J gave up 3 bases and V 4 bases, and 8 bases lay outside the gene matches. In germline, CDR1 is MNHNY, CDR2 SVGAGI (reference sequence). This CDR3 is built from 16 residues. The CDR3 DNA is TGTGCCAGCAGTTCCCAATCGGGACAGGGGAAAGAGACCCAGTACTTC. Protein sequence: CASSSQSGQGKETQYF.

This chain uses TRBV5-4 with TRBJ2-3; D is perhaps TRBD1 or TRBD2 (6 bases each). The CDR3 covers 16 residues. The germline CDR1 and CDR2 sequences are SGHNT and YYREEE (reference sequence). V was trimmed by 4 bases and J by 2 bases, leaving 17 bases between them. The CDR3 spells CASSRPGAGNTDTQYF. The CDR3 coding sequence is TGTGCCAGCAGCCGGCCGGGGGCGGGTAACACAGATACGCAGTATTTT.